This is a list of T cell receptor beta chains from one sample in a study of HIV-infected patients and healthy controls. TCRdb ran MiXCR on the 5' RACE reads and lists one entry per CDR3 protein. The sample records under 15,000 distinct CDR3 sequences, 9.5% to 13% being singletons. Sequenced input: blood. The receptors stem from an adult in good health. The CDR3 runs from the conserved cysteine through the conserved F or W. The order of the fields is D gene, CDR3 length, J gene, V gene, clone size, CDR3 protein, CDR3 DNA. A D gene is named only where the DNA matches it firmly. Some rows have no size entry. The others give once, few or many, or a class for an expanded clone.

>TRBD2|16|TRBJ2-1|TRBV7-9|many
CASSPRSSGRGNEQFF
TGTGCCAGCAGCCCTCGGTCCAGCGGGAGAGGAAATGAGCAGTTCTTC
>NA|14|TRBJ1-5|TRBV10-2|medium-sized
CASTDGASKWAQHF
TGCGCCAGCACTGATGGGGCCAGTAAATGGGCCCAGCATTTT
>NA|15|TRBJ2-3|TRBV25-1|NA
CASSEDAGSADTQYF
TGTGCCAGCAGTGAAGACGCCGGTAGCGCAGATACGCAGTATTTT
>NA|15|TRBJ1-1|TRBV12-3/TRBV12-4|NA
CASNQGSTGNTEAFF
TGTGCCAGCAATCAAGGGTCGACAGGGAACACTGAAGCTTTCTTT
>NA|11|TRBJ1-2|TRBV20-1|medium-sized
CSASDGYGYTF
TGCAGTGCTAGCGACGGCTATGGCTACACCTTC
>TRBD1|18|TRBJ2-6|TRBV11-2|NA
CASSLQRGQGAGANVLTF
TGTGCCAGCAGCTTACAACGGGGACAGGGGGCAGGGGCCAACGTCCTGACTTTC
>NA|11|TRBJ2-1|TRBV4-1|medium-sized
CASSLQDEQFF
TGCGCCAGCAGCCTACAGGATGAGCAGTTCTTC
>TRBD2|17|TRBJ2-5|TRBV7-2|many
CASSISSTSGSGKTQYF
TGTGCCAGCAGCATCTCTTCTACTAGCGGGAGCGGAAAGACCCAGTACTTC
>NA|10|TRBJ1-1|TRBV29-1|few
CSVGINGAFF
TGCAGCGTTGGAATAAATGGGGCTTTCTTT
>NA|14|TRBJ1-1|TRBV5-1|medium-sized
CASRPGDPTGEAFF
TGCGCCAGCCGTCCGGGGGACCCTACTGGGGAAGCTTTCTTT
>NA|16|TRBJ1-3|TRBV20-1|many
CSASGDSEFSGNTIYF
TGCAGTGCTAGTGGTGACAGCGAGTTCTCTGGAAACACCATATATTTT
>NA|14|TRBJ1-1|TRBV6-1|few
CASSPRQGFTEAFF
TGTGCCAGCAGCCCCCGGCAGGGGTTCACTGAAGCTTTCTTT
>NA|16|TRBJ2-1|TRBV6-1|many
CASSPRGASSYNEQFF
TGTGCCAGCAGTCCACGGGGGGCGAGCTCCTACAATGAGCAGTTCTTC
>TRBD1|14|TRBJ1-5|TRBV6-6|NA
CASSLDRSTQPQHF
TGTGCCAGCAGTTTGGACAGGAGCACTCAGCCCCAGCATTTT
>NA|14|TRBJ1-6|TRBV3-1|many
CASSQGQENSPLHF
TGTGCCAGCAGCCAAGGACAGGAGAATTCACCCCTCCACTTT
>NA|12|TRBJ1-1|TRBV29-1|medium-sized
CSVARRTTEAFF
TGCAGCGTTGCCCGCAGGACCACTGAAGCTTTCTTT
>TRBD1|17|TRBJ1-2|TRBV20-1|medium-sized
CSARGGTGTELNYGYTF
TGCAGTGCTAGGGGAGGTACCGGGACAGAGCTTAACTATGGCTACACCTTC
>NA|12|TRBJ1-6|TRBV4-2|few
CASSQVGVALHF
TGTGCCAGCAGCCAAGTGGGGGTTGCCCTCCACTTT
>NA|12|TRBJ2-1|TRBV6-5|medium-sized
CASSRTVNEQFF
TGTGCCAGCAGTCGGACAGTGAATGAGCAGTTCTTC
>NA|11|TRBJ2-1|TRBV12-3/TRBV12-4|many
CASSPENEQFF
TGTGCCAGCAGCCCGGAGAATGAGCAGTTCTTC
>NA|16|TRBJ1-1|TRBV20-1|medium-sized
CSARDGATDGNTEAFF
TGCAGTGCTAGAGATGGGGCGACCGATGGGAACACTGAAGCTTTCTTT
>NA|15|TRBJ1-1|TRBV6-6|medium-sized
CATEVTGVLNTEAFF
TGTGCCACCGAGGTGACAGGAGTCCTGAACACTGAAGCTTTCTTT
>TRBD1|15|TRBJ2-1|TRBV5-1|medium-sized
CASSTIPGQANEQFF
TGCGCCAGCAGCACAATCCCGGGACAGGCCAATGAGCAGTTCTTC
>TRBD1|15|TRBJ2-5|TRBV27|many
CASRSGTGIQETQYF
TGTGCCAGCAGATCCGGGACAGGGATACAAGAGACCCAGTACTTC
>TRBD1|16|TRBJ1-2|TRBV28|many
CASSLYTPGQSYGYTF
TGTGCCAGCAGTTTATATACCCCGGGACAGAGCTATGGCTACACCTTC
>NA|13|TRBJ2-1|TRBV12-3/TRBV12-4|many
CASSLARLAGQFF
TGTGCCAGCAGTTTAGCGAGGCTAGCAGGGCAGTTCTTC
>NA|13|TRBJ1-2|TRBV19|few
CASSTASYYGYTF
TGTGCCAGTAGTACTGCCAGCTACTATGGCTACACCTTC
>NA|15|TRBJ2-1|TRBV20-1|medium-sized
CSARTGVRIYNEQFF
TGCAGTGCTCGCACTGGCGTGAGGATATACAATGAGCAGTTCTTC
>NA|15|TRBJ2-3|TRBV6-4|medium-sized
CASSDGGARTDTQYF
TGTGCCAGCAGTGACGGGGGGGCTAGAACAGATACGCAGTATTTT
>TRBD2|15|TRBJ2-1|TRBV5-4|many
CASSFGLAAYNEQFF
TGTGCCAGCAGCTTCGGACTAGCGGCTTACAATGAGCAGTTCTTC
>NA|14|TRBJ1-4|TRBV6-1|few
CASSEKGRGEKLFF
TGTGCCAGCAGTGAAAAGGGGCGAGGTGAAAAACTGTTTTTT
>TRBD1|13|TRBJ2-5|TRBV28|few
CASRATGRETQYF
TGTGCCAGCAGGGCGACAGGGAGAGAGACCCAGTACTTC
>NA|14|TRBJ1-5|TRBV7-2|NA
CASSFAPGNQPQHF
TGTGCCAGCAGCTTCGCCCCTGGCAATCAGCCCCAGCATTTT
>NA|15|TRBJ1-2|TRBV18|NA
CASSPMSLDNYGYTF
TGTGCCAGCTCACCAATGTCCTTGGACAACTATGGCTACACCTTC
>NA|15|TRBJ1-4|TRBV5-1|medium-sized
CASSSGSVSNEKLFF
TGCGCCAGCAGTTCTGGTTCCGTTTCTAATGAAAAACTGTTTTTT
>NA|12|TRBJ1-5|TRBV7-9|many
CASSRDNQPQHF
TGTGCCAGCAGTCGGGACAATCAGCCCCAGCATTTT
>NA|12|TRBJ2-1|TRBV18|few
CASSRGVNEQFF
TGTGCCAGCTCACGGGGGGTGAATGAGCAGTTCTTC
>NA|12|TRBJ2-1|TRBV20-1|medium-sized
CSATGQTDEQFF
TGCAGTGCTACCGGACAGACCGATGAGCAGTTCTTC
>NA|15|TRBJ1-4|TRBV21-1|medium-sized
CASSNWTGRDEKLFF
TGTGCCAGCAGCAATTGGACGGGGCGGGATGAAAAACTGTTTTTT
>TRBD2|15|TRBJ2-7|TRBV5-4|medium-sized
CASSTQGLATYEQYF
TGTGCCAGCAGCACCCAGGGACTAGCGACCTACGAGCAGTACTTC
>NA|14|TRBJ1-1|TRBV3-1|NA
CASSQERMNTEAFF
TGTGCCAGCAGCCAAGAGCGTATGAACACTGAAGCTTTCTTT
>NA|16|TRBJ2-6|TRBV28|medium-sized
CASSPHTGSGANVLTF
TGTGCCAGCAGTCCCCATACGGGATCTGGGGCCAACGTCCTGACTTTC
>NA|12|TRBJ2-1|TRBV29-1|medium-sized
CSVDPLANEQFF
TGCAGCGTTGACCCGCTAGCTAATGAGCAGTTCTTC
>TRBD2|15|TRBJ2-1|TRBV3-1|medium-sized
CASSGWRESYNEQFF
TGTGCCAGCAGTGGGTGGCGGGAGTCCTACAATGAGCAGTTCTTC
>NA|13|TRBJ1-1|TRBV27|many
CASSLFLGTEAFF
TGTGCCAGCAGTTTATTTCTGGGCACTGAAGCTTTCTTT
>NA|14|TRBJ2-7|TRBV12-3/TRBV12-4|medium-sized
CASSLSPGTYEQYF
TGTGCCAGCAGTTTATCCCCAGGAACCTACGAGCAGTACTTC
>NA|14|TRBJ1-1|TRBV29-1|many
CSVTGAGMNTEAFF
TGCAGCGTCACCGGCGCAGGGATGAACACTGAAGCTTTCTTT
>TRBD1|14|TRBJ1-5|TRBV27|medium-sized
CASSSTGRGQPQHF
TGTGCCAGCAGCTCGACAGGGAGGGGTCAGCCCCAGCATTTT
>NA|13|TRBJ2-7|TRBV29-1|NA
CSGRDPYSYEQYF
TGCAGCGGAAGAGACCCGTACTCCTACGAGCAGTACTTC
>TRBD2|11|TRBJ2-1|TRBV29-1|many
CSYRGGNEQFF
TGCAGCTATCGGGGGGGGAATGAGCAGTTCTTC
>TRBD1|16|TRBJ1-2|TRBV3-1|NA
CASSQDPGTGTNGYTF
TGTGCCAGCAGCCAAGATCCCGGGACAGGGACGAATGGCTACACCTTC
>NA|15|TRBJ2-5|TRBV5-1|few
CASSKNRGGGETQYF
TGCGCCAGCAGTAAGAATAGAGGAGGAGGAGAGACCCAGTACTTC
>NA|13|TRBJ2-1|TRBV27|medium-sized
CASSTSSYNEQFF
TGTGCCAGTTCCACTAGCTCCTACAATGAGCAGTTCTTC
>NA|14|TRBJ1-1|TRBV29-1|medium-sized
CSVSYSTENTEAFF
TGCAGCGTTTCTTATTCGACAGAGAACACTGAAGCTTTCTTT
>NA|13|TRBJ1-5|TRBV28|many
CASTSWGLRAQHF
TGTGCCAGCACCTCTTGGGGGTTAAGGGCCCAGCATTTT
>TRBD2|16|TRBJ2-7|TRBV20-1|many
CSARDGTSGRAYEQYF
TGCAGTGCTAGAGATGGGACTAGCGGGCGTGCCTACGAGCAGTACTTC
>NA|19|TRBJ1-1|TRBV4-2|NA
CASSQESSGGRIMNTEAFF
TGTGCCAGCAGCCAAGAATCCTCCGGGGGTCGGATAATGAACACTGAAGCTTTCTTT
>NA|16|TRBJ2-7|TRBV4-1|once
CASSHATTAGPYEQYF
TGCGCCAGCAGCCACGCGACGACAGCTGGCCCCTACGAGCAGTACTTC
>TRBD1|14|TRBJ1-5|TRBV27|medium-sized
CASSLQGAGQPQHF
TGTGCCAGCAGTTTACAGGGGGCGGGTCAGCCCCAGCATTTT
>TRBD2|13|TRBJ2-1|TRBV2|many
CASSLAGYNEQFF
TGTGCCAGCTCCTTAGCGGGATACAATGAGCAGTTCTTC